This T cell receptor beta chain is from a study of blood T cells in healthy people across ages. A second PCR, run for roughly 7 to 12 cycles, used a sample-barcoded 5' primer plus a J-beta primer mix. TCRdb analysed the 5' RACE reads with MiXCR anew, one entry per CDR3 protein. The sample includes approximately 1.5 million distinct CDR3 sequences, 34% seen only once; the top ten take about 11%. This clonotype was seen only a few times. Sequences were obtained from blood. The sequence was obtained from a woman under 40 in good health.

The CDR3 here is CATSAPLAGRTDTQYF. For the CDR3, the DNA is TGTGCCACCAGTGCCCCTCTGGCAGGGCGCACAGATACGCAGTATTTT. The rearrangement uses TRBV24-1 and TRBJ2-3, with TRBD1 as a possible D gene (5 bases). With 5 bases removed from V and 1 base from J, the gap between germline ends came to 15 bases. Germline CDR1 KGHDR, CDR2 SFDVKD. The CDR3 has 16 amino acids.